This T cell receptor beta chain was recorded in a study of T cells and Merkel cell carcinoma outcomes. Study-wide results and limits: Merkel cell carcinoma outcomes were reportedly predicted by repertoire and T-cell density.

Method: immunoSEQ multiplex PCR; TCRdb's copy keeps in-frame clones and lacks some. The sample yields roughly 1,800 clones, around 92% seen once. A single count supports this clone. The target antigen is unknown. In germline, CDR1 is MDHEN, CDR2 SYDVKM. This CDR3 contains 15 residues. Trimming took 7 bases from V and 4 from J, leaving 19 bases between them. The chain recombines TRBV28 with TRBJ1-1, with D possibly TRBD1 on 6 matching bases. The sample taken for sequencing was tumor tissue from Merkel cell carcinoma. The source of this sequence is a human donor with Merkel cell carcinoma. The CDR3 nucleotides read TGTGCCAGCATCCTAGAGGGGGGGTGGGTCACTGAAGCTTTCTTT. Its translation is CASILEGGWVTEAFF. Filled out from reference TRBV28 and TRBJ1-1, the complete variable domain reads DVKVTQSSRYLVKRTGEKVFLECVQDMDHENMFWYRQDPGLGLRLIYFSYDVKMKEKGDIPEGYSVSREKKERFSLILESASTNQTSMYLCASILEGGWVTEAFFGQGTRLTVV.